This entry lists 20 T cell receptor beta chains sequenced from one sample in a study of CD8 T cells in ankylosing spondylitis. TCRdb reprocessed the 5' RACE reads via MiXCR and lists one record per CDR3 protein. The sample consists of fewer than 180,000 distinct CDR3 sequences, more than 40% of them appearing once. The sample comprised synovial fluid, either unsorted or a sorted T cell fraction (not recorded which). The origin of the receptors is a male donor with ankylosing spondylitis.

J is TRBJ2-7 and V is TRBV3-1, with a weak D call TRBD1 (6 bases). This CDR3 contains 13 residues. Germline CDR1 LGHDT, CDR2 YNNKEL (reference sequence). Trimming removed 7 bases from V and 1 base from J, with 11 bases in between. CDR3 residues: CASTGTPSYEQYF. The CDR3 coding sequence is TGTGCCAGCACTGGGACACCGTCCTACGAGCAGTACTTC.

This clonotype ranks as large. The chain carries TRBV9 and TRBJ2-7; TRBD1 agrees at 7 bases. The CDR3 runs to 14 residues. The V and J ends lost 4 bases and 0 bases, in that order; junction bases with no gene match: 4. Germline CDR1 is SGDLS and CDR2 is YYNGEE. CDR3 nucleotide sequence: TGTGCCAGCAGCCCCGGGACAGTCTCCTACGAGCAGTACTTC. It is translated as CASSPGTVSYEQYF.

This clonotype was detected a few times. The V call is TRBV9, the J call TRBJ2-7, with a possible D match to TRBD1 (6 bases). Germline CDR1 is SGDLS and CDR2 is YYNGEE. CDR3 length: 15 residues. Deletions cut 4 bases from V and 4 bases from J, with 18 bases between. The CDR3 loop reads CASSQGTGLGYEQYF. The DNA for the CDR3 is TGTGCCAGCAGCCAGGGGACGGGGCTAGGGTACGAGCAGTACTTC. The complete variable domain, with remaining parts taken from reference TRBV9 and TRBJ2-7, reads DSGVTQTPKHLITATGQRVTLRCSPRSGDLSVYWYQQSLDQGLQFLIQYYNGEERAKGNILERFSAQQFPDLHSELNLSSLELGDSALYFCASSQGTGLGYEQYFGPGTRLTVT.

This rearrangement joins TRBV11-2 to TRBJ2-5, with 8 bases fitting TRBD2. Per the germline V gene, CDR1 is SGHAT and CDR2 is FQNNGV. V lost 6 bases, J lost 2 bases, and 8 bases stayed unmatched. The length of the CDR3 is 15 residues. CDR3 in amino acids: CASRSTSGAQETQYF. The CDR3 bases are TGTGCCAGCAGGTCAACTAGCGGAGCACAAGAGACCCAGTACTTC.

The CDR3, as DNA: TGTGCCAGCAGTTTTGGCAGGGAACTTTCAGATACGCAGTATTTT. Amino acid sequence: CASSFGRELSDTQYF. The rearrangement links TRBV28 to TRBJ2-3, with D tentatively TRBD1 (5 bases). Germline V gives CDR1 MDHEN, CDR2 SYDVKM. V was shortened by 3 bases and J by 4 bases, with 14 bases between the two germline ends. The length of the CDR3 is 15 residues.

This clonotype came up a few times. The V and J genes are TRBV7-8 and TRBJ2-5, with no clear D. Trimming pared 5 bases from V and 2 bases from J, leaving 9 bases between. Per germline, CDR1 SGHVS and CDR2 FQNEAQ. CDR3 length: 13 amino acids. As DNA, the CDR3 is TGTGCCAGCAGCGTACAGCGTCAAGAGACCCAGTACTTC. Translating it yields CASSVQRQETQYF.

This clonotype is termed medium-sized. The V gene is TRBV12-3 or TRBV12-4, the J gene TRBJ2-1; 9 positions match TRBD1. The CDR3 extends over 17 amino acids. V lost 6 bases to trimming and J lost 3 bases; unmatched junction nucleotides: 12. CDR3 in DNA: TGTGCCAGCAGCCCGGGACAGGGTTCGGTCGGCTACAATGAGCAGTTCTTC. Translating it yields CASSPGQGSVGYNEQFF.

V usage is TRBV12-3 or TRBV12-4 and J usage is TRBJ2-1; D is uncertain. Trimming stripped 1 base from V and 3 bases from J, with 4 bases between. This CDR3 has 13 residues. DNA of the CDR3: TGTGCCAGCAGTTTAGTTGGCTACAATGAGCAGTTCTTC. It encodes CASSLVGYNEQFF.

This sequence joins TRBV7-9 and TRBJ1-1; D is ambiguous. CDR1 is SEHNR, CDR2 FQNEAQ, per germline (reference sequence). This CDR3 spans 12 amino acids. V gave up 11 bases and J gave up 0 bases, with 10 bases separating them. CDR3 sequence reads: CAEKHLNTEAFF. CDR3 coding DNA: TGTGCCGAAAAGCACCTGAACACTGAAGCTTTCTTT. The full variable domain, with the rest looked up from reference TRBV7-9 and TRBJ1-1, is DTGVSQNPRHKITKRGQNVTFRCDPISEHNRLYWYRQTLGQGPEFLTYFQNEAQLEKSRLLSDRFSAERPKGSFSTLEIQRTEQGDSAMYLCAEKHLNTEAFFGQGTRLTVV.

This clonotype appeared many times. The CDR3: CASSLSFGFSNTEAFF. The CDR3 nucleotides read TGTGCCAGCAGTTTAAGTTTTGGATTCTCGAACACTGAAGCTTTCTTT. The J gene is TRBJ1-1, the V gene TRBV12-3 or TRBV12-4; no clear D gene. V lost 2 bases to trimming and J lost 1 base, with 14 bases between them. The CDR3 runs 16 residues.

This chain uses TRBV4-3 with TRBJ2-6, with D unresolved. Germline V gene sequence: CDR1 LGHNA, CDR2 YSLEER. Trimming shortened V by 1 base and J by 6 bases, and 10 bases separated the two germline ends. This CDR3 has 15 residues. For the CDR3, the DNA is TGCGCCAGCAGCCAAGCTCCCGGATCGGCCAACGTCCTGACTTTC. Amino acids: CASSQAPGSANVLTF.

This clonotype was seen repeatedly, ten times or more. The J gene is TRBJ2-7, the V gene TRBV2, with 8 bases matching TRBD1. The trim removed 3 bases at V and 2 bases at J, leaving 9 bases unmatched. Germline lookup yields CDR1 SNHLY and CDR2 FYNNEI. CDR3 length: 16 amino acids. Written as DNA, the CDR3 is TGTGCCAGCAGTGATTCTGGACAGGGTGACACCTACGAGCAGTACTTC. It encodes CASSDSGQGDTYEQYF.

V is TRBV4-1 and J is TRBJ2-7, with 12 bases identical to TRBD1. The V gene end was trimmed by 3 bases and the J gene end by 5 bases; junction bases not matched to a gene: 8. CDR1 is MGHRA and CDR2 is YSYEKL in the germline V gene. This CDR3 has 16 residues. CDR3 DNA sequence: TGCGCCAGCAGCCACCAACCGGGACAGGGGGCTCACGAGCAGTACTTC. This translates into CASSHQPGQGAHEQYF.

The chain couples TRBV24-1 to TRBJ1-2; D gene ambiguous. The CDR3 is 15 amino acids. V gave up 3 bases and J gave up 5 bases, with 15 bases separating them. Germline V gene sequence: CDR1 KGHDR, CDR2 SFDVKD. For the CDR3, the DNA is TGTGCCACCAGTGATCCGGGCTTCCTACGATATGGCTACACCTTC. Amino acids: CATSDPGFLRYGYTF.

This chain joins TRBV20-1 and TRBJ2-1, with D maybe TRBD2 (5 bases). Trimming removed 4 bases from V and 2 bases from J, with 9 bases in between. The CDR3 covers 13 residues. Germline values: CDR1 DFQATT, CDR2 SNEGSKA (reference sequence). This CDR3 reads CSAIVGAYNEQFF. The CDR3, as DNA: TGCAGTGCTATAGTGGGAGCCTACAATGAGCAGTTCTTC.

This clonotype was seen a handful of times. This chain links TRBV27 with TRBJ2-5; D possibly corresponds to TRBD2 (5 bases). The V end lost 4 bases, the J end lost 2 bases, and 14 bases lay between the germline ends. CDR3 length: 15 residues. CDR1 and CDR2 (germline): MNHEY, SMNVEV (reference sequence). CDR3 coding DNA: TGTGCCAGCAGTTCCTTAGCGATTCTTCAAGAGACCCAGTACTTC. It is translated as CASSSLAILQETQYF.

This clonotype was observed many times. The gene calls are TRBV20-1 and TRBJ2-1; D is unresolved. Trimming removed 6 bases at V and 3 bases at J, with 12 bases between. Germline lookup yields CDR1 DFQATT and CDR2 SNEGSKA (reference sequence). The CDR3 runs to 13 residues. CDR3 sequence reads: CSANTGDYNEQFF. CDR3 DNA sequence: TGCAGTGCAAACACGGGTGACTACAATGAGCAGTTCTTC.

CDR3 residues: CASSPGLGDLRENIQYF. CDR3 DNA sequence: TGTGCCAGCAGTCCGGGACTTGGCGACTTAAGGGAAAACATTCAGTACTTC. The chain uses TRBV27 and TRBJ2-4; possible D gene TRBD2, 6 bases. The germline V gene has CDR1 MNHEY and CDR2 SMNVEV (reference sequence). The ends were cut back, 5 bases at V and 5 bases at J, with 22 bases in the middle. The CDR3 length is 17 residues.

The chain employs TRBV9 and TRBJ1-1; no reliable D call. V lost 0 bases and J lost 4, with 13 bases in between. This CDR3 spans 15 amino acids. Looked up from germline, CDR1 is SGDLS and CDR2 is YYNGEE. This chain's CDR3 is CASSVAAEMTTEAFF. CDR3 coding DNA: TGTGCCAGCAGCGTAGCGGCGGAGATGACCACTGAAGCTTTCTTT.

The rearrangement links TRBV20-1 to TRBJ2-7, with TRBD2 matching 10 bases. CDR3 size: 15 residues. Losses at the gene ends were 1 base for V and 2 bases for J; bases not matched to a gene: 5. Germline CDR1 is DFQATT and CDR2 is SNEGSKA (reference sequence). Written as DNA, the CDR3 is TGCAGTGCTAGAGGCGAGCGGGAGGGAACCTACGAGCAGTACTTC. It encodes CSARGEREGTYEQYF.